This T cell receptor (beta chain) was captured by sequencing in a study of identical twins. Findings and caveats of the study: Where out-of-frame alpha sequences were twin-shared, they showed excess low generation probability. Where beta out-of-frame sequences were concerned, excess twin sharing was weaker.

The V gene's germline CDR1 is SGHAT and CDR2 FQNNGV. Trimming took off 5 bases at V and 4 bases at J, with 11 bases between the two ends. This CDR3 comprises 13 residues. The cDNA had a unique molecular identifier and a template-switch universal primer site. TCRdb recomputed calls from the 5' RACE reads with MiXCR, one row per CDR3 protein. The sample lists approximately 670,000 distinct CDR3 sequences, roughly 6.2% occurring once. Healthy Caucasian donors formed the entire cohort. This clonotype was picked up many times. Antigen unknown. V gene TRBV11-2 combines with J gene TRBJ1-1; D gene ambiguous. The clonotype originates from a man between 18 and 29 years old in good health. The sequencing input was naive T cells sorted from blood. DNA for the CDR3: TGTGCCAGCAGCGCCACTAGGCCCACTGAAGCTTTCTTT. Amino acid sequence: CASSATRPTEAFF.